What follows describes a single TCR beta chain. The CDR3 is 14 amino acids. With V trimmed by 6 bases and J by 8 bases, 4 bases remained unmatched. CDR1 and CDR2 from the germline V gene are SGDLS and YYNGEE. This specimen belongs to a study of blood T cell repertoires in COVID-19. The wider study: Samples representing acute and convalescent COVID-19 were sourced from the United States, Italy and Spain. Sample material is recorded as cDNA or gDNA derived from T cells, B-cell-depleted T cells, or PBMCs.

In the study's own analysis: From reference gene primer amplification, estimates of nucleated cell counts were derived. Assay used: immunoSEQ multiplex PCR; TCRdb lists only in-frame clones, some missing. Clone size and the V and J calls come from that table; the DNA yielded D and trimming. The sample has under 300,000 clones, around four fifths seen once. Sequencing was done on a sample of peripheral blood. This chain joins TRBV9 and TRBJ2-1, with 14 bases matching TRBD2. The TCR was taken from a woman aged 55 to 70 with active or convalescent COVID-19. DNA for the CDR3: TGTGCCAGCACCAGACTAGCGGGGGGGTATGAGCAGTTCTTC. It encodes CASTRLAGGYEQFF.